These T cell receptor beta chains were read from a single sample in a study of blood T cell repertoires in COVID-19. Libraries were prepared by immunoSEQ multiplex PCR; TCRdb keeps only in-frame clonotypes and omits some of them. The sample consists of about 270,000 clones, around four fifths of them appearing once. The sample consisted of peripheral blood. Every receptor here comes from a woman aged 45-65 years with active or convalescent COVID-19. Each CDR3 is given with its conserved first and last residue. Fields, in order: clone size, D gene, J gene, CDR3 length, V gene, CDR3 protein, CDR3 DNA. D genes are given only for firm matches. Clone size is not always given. Where it is, it says once, few, many or a class for expanded clones.

clone_size: .
d_call: .
j_call: TRBJ1-1
cdr3_length: 14
v_call: TRBV28
cdr3_aa: CASSLRGVSTEAFF
cdr3_nt: TGTGCCAGCAGTTTGCGGGGGGTGAGCACTGAAGCTTTCTTT

clone_size: .
d_call: TRBD1
j_call: TRBJ1-3
cdr3_length: 15
v_call: TRBV30
cdr3_aa: CAWSAGQASGNTIYF
cdr3_nt: TGTGCCTGGAGTGCAGGACAGGCCTCTGGAAACACCATATATTTT

clone_size: .
d_call: TRBD1
j_call: TRBJ1-1
cdr3_length: 14
v_call: TRBV19
cdr3_aa: CASSIGFGDREAFF
cdr3_nt: TGTGCCAGTAGTATTGGTTTTGGGGACAGAGAAGCTTTCTTT

clone_size: once
d_call: TRBD2
j_call: TRBJ2-1
cdr3_length: 16
v_call: TRBV28
cdr3_aa: CASSSHQAGSWNEQFF
cdr3_nt: TGTGCCAGCAGTTCCCACCAAGCGGGATCATGGAATGAGCAGTTCTTC

clone_size: .
d_call: .
j_call: TRBJ1-5
cdr3_length: 12
v_call: TRBV19
cdr3_aa: CASGQYNQPQHF
cdr3_nt: TGTGCCAGTGGACAGTACAATCAGCCCCAGCATTTT

clone_size: .
d_call: TRBD1
j_call: TRBJ1-2
cdr3_length: 13
v_call: TRBV5-4
cdr3_aa: CASSRDRVGGYTF
cdr3_nt: TGTGCCAGCAGCCGGGACAGGGTTGGCGGCTACACCTTC

clone_size: .
d_call: .
j_call: TRBJ1-6
cdr3_length: 13
v_call: TRBV3-1/TRBV3-2
cdr3_aa: CASSQVEGAALHF
cdr3_nt: TGTGCCAGCAGCCAAGTAGAAGGGGCAGCCCTCCACTTT

clone_size: once
d_call: .
j_call: TRBJ1-1
cdr3_length: 14
v_call: TRBV10-3
cdr3_aa: CAVQSASQGTEAFF
cdr3_nt: TGTGCCGTCCAATCCGCGTCACAGGGAACTGAAGCTTTCTTT

clone_size: .
d_call: .
j_call: TRBJ2-2
cdr3_length: 16
v_call: TRBV21-1
cdr3_aa: CARYPGQGAGTGELFF
cdr3_nt: TGTGCCAGATATCCGGGACAGGGGGCCGGTACCGGGGAGCTGTTTTTT

clone_size: .
d_call: .
j_call: TRBJ1-2
cdr3_length: 16
v_call: TRBV5-6
cdr3_aa: CASSPDPRAPFYGYTF
cdr3_nt: TGTGCCAGCAGCCCCGACCCGCGGGCCCCTTTCTATGGCTACACCTTC

clone_size: .
d_call: TRBD2
j_call: TRBJ2-1
cdr3_length: 15
v_call: TRBV7-3
cdr3_aa: CASSFERGPYNEQFF
cdr3_nt: TGTGCCAGCAGCTTCGAGCGGGGGCCCTACAATGAGCAGTTCTTC

clone_size: .
d_call: TRBD1
j_call: TRBJ2-7
cdr3_length: 11
v_call: TRBV20-1
cdr3_aa: CSATTGGEQYF
cdr3_nt: TGCAGTGCTACGACAGGGGGCGAGCAGTACTTC

clone_size: .
d_call: .
j_call: TRBJ1-2
cdr3_length: 16
v_call: TRBV19
cdr3_aa: CASSIDPRGAAYGYTF
cdr3_nt: TGTGCCAGTAGTATCGACCCACGGGGGGCCGCCTATGGCTACACCTTC

clone_size: .
d_call: TRBD1
j_call: TRBJ1-2
cdr3_length: 17
v_call: TRBV4-2
cdr3_aa: CASSQESIRGRYYGYTF
cdr3_nt: TGTGCCAGCAGCCAAGAGTCAATAAGGGGGCGCTACTATGGCTACACCTTC

clone_size: once
d_call: .
j_call: TRBJ2-7
cdr3_length: 14
v_call: TRBV5-4
cdr3_aa: CASSLEPSGYEQYF
cdr3_nt: TGTGCCAGCAGCTTGGAGCCTTCGGGTTACGAGCAGTACTTC

clone_size: .
d_call: .
j_call: TRBJ2-7
cdr3_length: 13
v_call: TRBV5-8
cdr3_aa: CASPRDSLYEQYF
cdr3_nt: TGTGCCAGCCCTCGGGACTCCCTCTACGAGCAGTACTTC

clone_size: .
d_call: .
j_call: TRBJ1-2
cdr3_length: 17
v_call: TRBV15
cdr3_aa: CATSRDLMGRVGYGYTF
cdr3_nt: TGTGCCACCAGCAGAGATCTCATGGGCAGGGTGGGATATGGCTACACCTTC

clone_size: .
d_call: TRBD1
j_call: TRBJ1-6
cdr3_length: 15
v_call: TRBV25-1
cdr3_aa: CASGDRGAYNSPLHF
cdr3_nt: TGTGCCAGCGGGGACAGGGGGGCCTATAATTCACCCCTCCACTTT

clone_size: .
d_call: TRBD1
j_call: TRBJ2-7
cdr3_length: 14
v_call: TRBV28
cdr3_aa: CASSLRDSQSQQYF
cdr3_nt: TGTGCCAGCAGTTTAAGGGACAGCCAAAGTCAGCAGTACTTC

clone_size: .
d_call: .
j_call: TRBJ1-1
cdr3_length: 17
v_call: TRBV18
cdr3_aa: CASSSAGGLVRNTEAFF
cdr3_nt: TGTGCCAGCTCGTCTGCGGGGGGTCTGGTACGGAACACTGAAGCTTTCTTT

clone_size: .
d_call: .
j_call: TRBJ2-3
cdr3_length: 14
v_call: TRBV19
cdr3_aa: CASTSTPTTDTQYF
cdr3_nt: TGTGCCAGTACATCGACACCTACCACAGATACGCAGTATTTT

clone_size: .
d_call: .
j_call: TRBJ1-6
cdr3_length: 13
v_call: TRBV2
cdr3_aa: CASKTDAGSPLHF
cdr3_nt: TGTGCCAGCAAGACGGATGCAGGGTCTCCCCTCCACTTT

clone_size: many
d_call: .
j_call: TRBJ1-3
cdr3_length: 14
v_call: TRBV6-5
cdr3_aa: CASTPGNPGNTIYF
cdr3_nt: TGTGCCAGCACTCCCGGGAATCCGGGAAACACCATATATTTT

clone_size: few
d_call: TRBD2
j_call: TRBJ2-1
cdr3_length: 16
v_call: TRBV5-4
cdr3_aa: CASSRLAGSSYNEQFF
cdr3_nt: TGTGCCAGCAGCCGGCTAGCGGGTAGCTCCTACAATGAGCAGTTCTTC

clone_size: .
d_call: TRBD1
j_call: TRBJ2-7
cdr3_length: 15
v_call: TRBV6-1
cdr3_aa: CASSEGQEGGYEQYF
cdr3_nt: TGTGCCAGCAGTGAGGGACAGGAGGGCGGCTACGAGCAGTACTTC

clone_size: .
d_call: TRBD1
j_call: TRBJ2-1
cdr3_length: 17
v_call: TRBV7-3
cdr3_aa: CASSPRQGSTGRGEQFF
cdr3_nt: TGTGCCAGCAGCCCGAGACAGGGCTCAACGGGGCGTGGTGAGCAGTTCTTC

clone_size: .
d_call: .
j_call: TRBJ1-1
cdr3_length: 11
v_call: TRBV6-5
cdr3_aa: CASRGYTEAFF
cdr3_nt: TGTGCCAGCAGGGGCTACACTGAAGCTTTCTTT

clone_size: .
d_call: TRBD1
j_call: TRBJ1-1
cdr3_length: 15
v_call: TRBV11-2
cdr3_aa: CASSFEQGGLSEAFF
cdr3_nt: TGTGCCAGCAGCTTCGAACAGGGGGGTCTCTCTGAAGCTTTCTTT

clone_size: .
d_call: .
j_call: TRBJ1-2
cdr3_length: 15
v_call: TRBV2
cdr3_aa: CASSEALRDTYGYTF
cdr3_nt: TGTGCCAGCAGTGAAGCGCTTCGGGACACCTATGGCTACACCTTC

clone_size: .
d_call: TRBD1
j_call: TRBJ1-2
cdr3_length: 11
v_call: TRBV20-1
cdr3_aa: CSAEGAVGYTF
cdr3_nt: TGCAGCGCCGAGGGGGCTGTCGGCTACACCTTC

clone_size: .
d_call: .
j_call: TRBJ1-5
cdr3_length: 13
v_call: TRBV11-2
cdr3_aa: CASSLLPGVPQHF
cdr3_nt: TGTGCCAGCAGCTTACTCCCAGGGGTGCCCCAGCATTTT

clone_size: .
d_call: .
j_call: TRBJ1-2
cdr3_length: 14
v_call: TRBV5-1
cdr3_aa: CATNPTGGRRGYTF
cdr3_nt: TGCGCCACAAACCCGACAGGCGGAAGGCGCGGCTACACCTTC

clone_size: .
d_call: .
j_call: TRBJ2-7
cdr3_length: 13
v_call: TRBV10-2
cdr3_aa: CASSETSSYEQYF
cdr3_nt: TGCGCCAGCAGTGAGACAAGCTCCTACGAGCAGTACTTC

clone_size: .
d_call: .
j_call: TRBJ2-7
cdr3_length: 11
v_call: TRBV5-1
cdr3_aa: CASSSNYEQYF
cdr3_nt: TGCGCCAGCAGCTCCAACTACGAGCAGTACTTC

clone_size: .
d_call: .
j_call: TRBJ1-2
cdr3_length: 14
v_call: TRBV27
cdr3_aa: CASSLSGAGYGYTF
cdr3_nt: TGTGCCAGCAGTTTAAGCGGGGCTGGCTATGGCTACACCTTC

clone_size: .
d_call: TRBD1
j_call: TRBJ2-6
cdr3_length: 16
v_call: TRBV5-8
cdr3_aa: CASSWGQPTGANVLTF
cdr3_nt: TGTGCCAGCAGCTGGGGACAGCCAACTGGGGCCAACGTCCTGACTTTC

clone_size: .
d_call: .
j_call: TRBJ2-7
cdr3_length: 15
v_call: TRBV7-2
cdr3_aa: CASSPQTGGLYEQYF
cdr3_nt: TGTGCCAGCAGCCCTCAGACCGGGGGGCTCTACGAGCAGTACTTC

clone_size: .
d_call: .
j_call: TRBJ1-5
cdr3_length: 13
v_call: TRBV25-1
cdr3_aa: CASSESSNQPQHF
cdr3_nt: TGTGCCAGCAGTGAGAGTAGCAATCAGCCCCAGCATTTT

clone_size: .
d_call: .
j_call: TRBJ2-1
cdr3_length: 14
v_call: TRBV25-1
cdr3_aa: CASSEPGRAMRQFF
cdr3_nt: TGTGCCAGCAGTGAGCCGGGAAGAGCTATGAGGCAGTTCTTC

clone_size: .
d_call: TRBD2
j_call: TRBJ2-5
cdr3_length: 17
v_call: TRBV5-1
cdr3_aa: CASSLGALAGGSGTQYF
cdr3_nt: TGCGCCAGCAGCTTGGGGGCCCTAGCGGGAGGCTCTGGGACCCAGTACTTC

clone_size: .
d_call: TRBD2
j_call: TRBJ2-5
cdr3_length: 16
v_call: TRBV13
cdr3_aa: CASSLGRLAGVETQYF
cdr3_nt: TGTGCCAGCAGCTTAGGTAGACTAGCGGGAGTGGAGACCCAGTACTTC

clone_size: once
d_call: TRBD2
j_call: TRBJ2-7
cdr3_length: 15
v_call: TRBV7-2
cdr3_aa: CASSQAGTTLYEQYF
cdr3_nt: TGTGCCAGCAGCCAAGCCGGGACTACCTTATACGAGCAGTACTTC

clone_size: .
d_call: .
j_call: TRBJ2-2
cdr3_length: 14
v_call: TRBV15
cdr3_aa: CATSRDAGVGELFF
cdr3_nt: TGTGCCACCAGCAGAGACGCCGGGGTCGGGGAGCTGTTTTTT

clone_size: .
d_call: TRBD1
j_call: TRBJ1-1
cdr3_length: 15
v_call: TRBV4-2
cdr3_aa: CASSLRQGPGTEAFF
cdr3_nt: TGTGCCAGCAGCCTCAGACAGGGGCCCGGCACTGAAGCTTTCTTT

clone_size: .
d_call: TRBD1
j_call: TRBJ1-1
cdr3_length: 14
v_call: TRBV10-2
cdr3_aa: CASSDRGLFTEAFF
cdr3_nt: TGCGCCAGCAGCGACAGGGGGCTTTTTACTGAAGCTTTCTTT

clone_size: .
d_call: .
j_call: TRBJ1-5
cdr3_length: 15
v_call: TRBV28
cdr3_aa: CASSFKLGGNQPQHF
cdr3_nt: TGTGCCAGCAGTTTTAAACTGGGAGGCAATCAGCCCCAGCATTTT

clone_size: .
d_call: TRBD2
j_call: TRBJ2-7
cdr3_length: 14
v_call: TRBV11-2
cdr3_aa: CASSLGTSGMILYF
cdr3_nt: TGTGCCAGCAGCCTAGGGACTAGCGGGATGATACTGTACTTC

clone_size: .
d_call: .
j_call: TRBJ2-3
cdr3_length: 17
v_call: TRBV5-1
cdr3_aa: CASSFLPSGAATDTQYF
cdr3_nt: TGCGCCAGCAGCTTTCTCCCCTCTGGAGCAGCCACAGATACGCAGTATTTT

clone_size: .
d_call: TRBD2
j_call: TRBJ2-1
cdr3_length: 15
v_call: TRBV11-3
cdr3_aa: CASSPGTSGGNEQFF
cdr3_nt: TGTGCCAGCAGCCCCGGGACTAGCGGGGGGAATGAGCAGTTCTTC

clone_size: .
d_call: TRBD2
j_call: TRBJ2-7
cdr3_length: 13
v_call: TRBV19
cdr3_aa: CASSAGLHYEQYF
cdr3_nt: TGTGCCAGTAGTGCGGGACTACACTACGAGCAGTACTTC

clone_size: .
d_call: TRBD2
j_call: TRBJ2-7
cdr3_length: 16
v_call: TRBV7-2
cdr3_aa: CASSPWGTTPSYEQYF
cdr3_nt: TGTGCCAGCTCGCCCTGGGGGACTACACCATCCTACGAGCAGTACTTC

clone_size: .
d_call: .
j_call: TRBJ1-5
cdr3_length: 14
v_call: TRBV29-1
cdr3_aa: CSAVQGTGNQPQHF
cdr3_nt: TGCAGCGCTGTTCAGGGGACGGGCAATCAGCCCCAGCATTTT

clone_size: .
d_call: TRBD1
j_call: TRBJ2-1
cdr3_length: 16
v_call: TRBV11-3
cdr3_aa: CASSSRDRMGYNEQFF
cdr3_nt: TGTGCCAGCAGCTCTAGGGACAGGATGGGCTACAATGAGCAGTTCTTC

clone_size: .
d_call: .
j_call: TRBJ2-5
cdr3_length: 15
v_call: TRBV27
cdr3_aa: CASSLFTRGTETQYF
cdr3_nt: TGTGCCAGCAGTTTATTTACCAGGGGAACGGAGACCCAGTACTTC

clone_size: .
d_call: TRBD2
j_call: TRBJ2-1
cdr3_length: 15
v_call: TRBV5-6
cdr3_aa: CASSFMTSGSNEQFF
cdr3_nt: TGTGCCAGCAGCTTTATGACTAGCGGGAGTAATGAGCAGTTCTTC

clone_size: .
d_call: .
j_call: TRBJ1-1
cdr3_length: 11
v_call: TRBV27
cdr3_aa: CASSTRTEAFF
cdr3_nt: TGTGCCAGCAGCACGAGAACTGAAGCTTTCTTT

clone_size: .
d_call: .
j_call: TRBJ1-2
cdr3_length: 13
v_call: TRBV7-9
cdr3_aa: CASSRGSYYGYTF
cdr3_nt: TGTGCCAGCAGCCGCGGCAGCTACTATGGCTACACCTTC

clone_size: .
d_call: .
j_call: TRBJ1-1
cdr3_length: 13
v_call: TRBV19
cdr3_aa: CASSIAVNTEAFF
cdr3_nt: TGTGCCAGTAGTATAGCAGTGAACACTGAAGCTTTCTTT

clone_size: .
d_call: .
j_call: TRBJ1-2
cdr3_length: 16
v_call: TRBV5-4
cdr3_aa: CASSLAGTKTNYGYTF
cdr3_nt: TGTGCCAGCAGCTTGGCCGGGACAAAAACTAACTATGGCTACACCTTC